This T cell receptor (beta chain) is drawn from a study of blood T cells in healthy people across ages. This CDR3 has 15 amino acids. CDR1 DFQATT and CDR2 SNEGSKA come from the germline V gene (reference sequence). V lost 3 bases and J lost 5, with 17 bases in between. Study-wide results and limits: For the donors, CMV status was unknown and possibly confounded expanded clonotype changes. Observed TCR beta diversity per million T cells went down as age went up. This fall followed a roughly linear course with age. Compared with aged donors, long-lived donors showed fewer expanded clones, suggesting selection.

Points on this clonotype: Antigen unknown.

The authors ran a second PCR of 7 to 11 cycles using a sample-barcoded 5' primer and a J-beta primer mix. TCRdb itself ran the 5' RACE reads through MiXCR, one entry per CDR3 protein. The sample lists about 800,000 distinct CDR3 sequences; roughly 64% were seen once. The sample comprised blood. The TCR originated in a young man in good health. The chain carries TRBV20-1 and TRBJ2-1, with D perhaps TRBD1 (6 bases). The CDR3 sequence is CSARRTALIHNEQFF. CDR3 DNA: TGCAGTGCTAGGAGGACAGCCCTTATCCACAATGAGCAGTTCTTC.